This T cell receptor beta chain was identified during a study of shared clonotypes between healthy human individuals. Study information: A couple of women and a few men aged 18 to 49 served as donors.

Study-level results: Donors were few, which limited the genetic and exposure-history diversity represented. The sole specimen, blood, was sampled, and tissue repertoires likely differ.

Germline assignment: CDR1 LNHDA and CDR2 SQIVND (reference sequence). V lost 6 bases to trimming and J lost 5 bases; unmatched junction nucleotides: 5. The CDR3 runs to 15 residues. As for this clone: Its antigen is still unknown.

The authors split each subset's genomic DNA evenly across several immunoSEQ plates. Data came from immunoSEQ multiplex PCR; TCRdb stores just in-frame clones and leaves some out. The table includes 2 million or so clones, 95% detected once. Material: naive CD4+ T cells sorted from blood. Subset reported: CD45RA+ positively selected. The chain combines TRBV19 with TRBJ2-3, with TRBD2 matching 13 bases. This sequence originates from a man aged 18-30 years in good health. The CDR3 DNA follows: TGTGCCAGTAGGACTAGCGGGGGGAATGAAGATACGCAGTATTTT. Protein: CASRTSGGNEDTQYF.